The entry that follows covers one T cell receptor beta chain sequence. Per-base qualities were not stored, and no clone one base away is much larger. TCR-alpha and TCR-beta chains were sequenced unpaired, so chain pairing information was not available. TCR libraries were generated with the immunoSEQ multiplex PCR assay, using TCR-beta and/or TCR-alpha/delta assays for each sample. Amplified TCR libraries were sequenced on the Illumina high-throughput platform. Turning to the authors' computational methods: Clustering and dimensionality reduction relied on pairwise TCRdist distances among GMM-specific receptors from T cells that were either sorted ex vivo or expanded in vitro. Sequence motifs defined by gene usage and CDR3 content were tested for enrichment in tetramer-positive versus tetramer-negative populations. The clones in this table, taken by TCRdb from immuneACCESS, are in-frame only. Not every clone is retained; where verified, under half of the shortfall comes from an unresolved V gene, and the cause of the rest is unknown. The V and J calls and the clone size are those of that table, but D and trimming were determined from the DNA. For this sample there are approximately 100,000 clones; around 90% appear just once. In total, the top ten clones hold approximately 2% of the sample.

The sample belongs to a study of T cells in tuberculosis (dated 2018 in TCRdb). For the wider study: To characterize T cells specific for the mycobacterial lipid antigen glucose monomycolate (GMM), the study used CD1B tetramers together with high-throughput TCR immunosequencing.

PBMC were thawed, rested overnight, stained with a GMM-loaded CD1B tetramer, a Live/Dead dye and anti-CD3, and then sorted on a FACS Aria II. The CD1B tetramers were loaded with C32 glucose monomycolate that had been purified from Rhodococcus equi. PBMC used for tetramer sorting had been depleted of CD14-expressing monocytes for a separate study before cryopreservation. From each donor, about 100,000 tetramer-negative cells were also sorted and analyzed side by side with the tetramer-positive cells. Antigen-specific T cells were sorted from several healthy South African adults using GMM-loaded CD1B tetramers. Overall results and qualifications from the work: T cells that bind the CD1B-GMM tetramer with low affinity may have been missed by the stringent sort gate.

Taken from the germline V gene (reference sequence), the CDR1 and CDR2 loops are LNHDA and SQIVND. From the cysteine through the phenylalanine, the CDR3 covers 15 amino acids. Solely the CDR3 DNA is kept, with 45 bases framed from the first base. V is pared back by 6 bases and J by 0 bases, with 11 bases lying between the germline termini. This TCR derives from an adult woman with latent tuberculosis. Sequencing input: CD1b-GMM tetramer-negative cells sorted from PBMCs. Taken with the paper, the label for cell subset or site translates to: T cells not binding CD1B-GMM tetramer, sorted from same donor. The rearranged segments are TRBV19 and TRBJ2-2, and perhaps TRBD1 as D gene, on 6 matching bases. DNA sequence: TGTGCCAGTAGGAAACAGGGTTCGAACACCGGGGAGCTGTTTTTT. It translates to CASRKQGSNTGELFF.